These 20 T cell receptor beta chains were sequenced from one sample in a study of blood T cell repertoires in COVID-19. Generated by immunoSEQ multiplex PCR, the TCRdb table keeps only in-frame clones and is missing some. The table shows more than 150,000 clones, with approximately 90% occurring only once. The sample taken for sequencing was peripheral blood. The receptors originated from a man aged 50 or older with acute or convalescent COVID-19.

The genes are TRBV11-2 and TRBJ2-5; 14 bases are a match to TRBD2. Per the germline V gene, CDR1 is SGHAT and CDR2 is FQNNGV. Trimming removed 5 bases from V and 5 bases from J; junction bases left unmatched: 10. The CDR3 sequence is 17 residues long. CDR3 loop: CASSPEGTSGSWETQYF. As DNA, the CDR3 is TGTGCCAGCAGCCCAGAGGGGACTAGCGGGAGCTGGGAGACCCAGTACTTC.

This rearrangement joins TRBV4-1 to TRBJ2-7; TRBD2 matches 11 bases. This CDR3 has 15 residues. The V and J ends lost 0 bases and 9 bases, in that order; junction bases with no gene match: 7. Germline-derived CDR1 and CDR2 are MGHRA and YSYEKL. CDR3 sequence (DNA): TGCGCCAGCAGCCAAGATCCGGGACTAGCGGCTGGGCAGTACTTC. Protein sequence: CASSQDPGLAAGQYF.

The gene calls are TRBV3-1 (or the pseudogene TRBV3-2) and TRBJ2-3; D remains ambiguous. This CDR3 has 11 amino acids. Germline CDR1 reads LGHDT; CDR2 reads YNNKEL (reference sequence). The V gene lost 1 base and the J gene lost 9 bases, with 5 bases spanning the gap. The CDR3 nucleotides read TGTGCCAGCAGCCAAGGACAAACGCAGTATTTT. Its translation is CASSQGQTQYF.

The rearrangement links TRBV4-2 to TRBJ2-2, with TRBD2 as a possible D gene (6 bases). The germline gives CDR1 LGHNA, CDR2 YNFKEQ. The germline V and J ends were trimmed by 0 bases and 1 base, with 18 bases remaining between them. This CDR3 contains 19 residues. The CDR3: CASSQDLKSGVQNTGELFF. CDR3 nucleotide sequence: TGTGCCAGCAGCCAAGATCTAAAGTCGGGGGTTCAGAACACCGGGGAGCTGTTTTTT.

The genes are TRBV5-1 and TRBJ2-3; maybe TRBD1 (6 bases). The CDR3 is 15 amino acids. Looked up from germline, CDR1 is SGHRS and CDR2 is YFSETQ. Trimming removed 0 bases from V and 2 bases from J, with 10 bases in between. The CDR3 loop reads CASSLAGQPTDTQYF. In nucleotides, the CDR3 is TGCGCCAGCAGCTTGGCCGGACAGCCCACAGATACGCAGTATTTT.

The rearrangement joins TRBV18 to TRBJ1-3; D is unresolved. V lost 2 bases and J lost 2, with 13 bases in between. Germline V lookup: CDR1 KGHSH, CDR2 LQKENI. The CDR3 sequence is 16 residues long. CDR3 protein: CASSPVKDGTGNTIYF. The CDR3 region has the DNA TGTGCCAGCTCACCAGTGAAGGACGGGACTGGAAACACCATATATTTT.

The V and J genes are TRBV7-2 and TRBJ2-1, with 10 bases matching TRBD1. This CDR3 has 18 amino acids. The germline V gene has CDR1 SGHTA and CDR2 FQGNSA. V was clipped by 5 bases and J by 5 bases; unmatched bases: 15. The CDR3 region is CASSPHMPGTGDNNEQFF. The CDR3 region has the DNA TGTGCCAGCAGCCCCCACATGCCCGGGACAGGGGACAACAATGAGCAGTTCTTC.

The J gene is TRBJ1-3, the V gene TRBV5-8; a possible D gene is TRBD1 (6 bases). Germline V gene lookup returns CDR1 SGHTS and CDR2 YDEGEE. Trimming cost V 4 bases and J 6 bases, with 17 bases left between them. The length of the CDR3 is 15 residues. Here the CDR3 DNA reads TGTGCCAGCAGCGTTTCTACAGGGCAACCAAACACCATATATTTT. Translation: CASSVSTGQPNTIYF.

This clone was seen a single time. This rearrangement joins TRBV2 to TRBJ2-3; weak D call: TRBD1 (5 bases). V was cut by 2 bases and J by 3 bases, with 12 bases left in between. This CDR3 is built from 15 residues. From germline, CDR1 is SNHLY and CDR2 FYNNEI. This CDR3 is CASSEQGIGTDTQYF. CDR3 nucleotides: TGTGCCAGCAGTGAACAGGGAATCGGGACAGATACGCAGTATTTT.

V is TRBV9 and J is TRBJ2-2; D might be TRBD2 (5 bases). The CDR3 contains 15 residues. V shed 4 bases and J shed 4 bases, with 14 bases lying between them. Germline V gene sequence: CDR1 SGDLS, CDR2 YYNGEE. CDR3 bases: TGTGCCAGCAGCCCCCTTTTTAGCGCCACCGGGGAGCTGTTTTTT. Amino acids: CASSPLFSATGELFF.

The CDR3 region has the DNA TGTGCTAGTGGTTCGGGGAGAGATACGCAGTATTTT. Amino acids: CASGSGRDTQYF. The chain is built from TRBV12-5 and TRBJ2-3, with D possibly being TRBD2 (5 bases). The CDR3 has 12 amino acids. Germline CDR1 is LGHNT and CDR2 is FRNRAP. V was trimmed by 4 bases and J by 5 bases, leaving 7 bases between them.

The V gene is TRBV30, the J gene TRBJ1-4; possible D gene TRBD1, 6 bases. The ends were cut back, 2 bases at V and 4 bases at J, with 11 bases in the middle. Germline V gene lookup returns CDR1 GTSNPN and CDR2 SVGIG (reference sequence). This CDR3 has 14 residues. CDR3 region: CAWSTGQLNEKLFF. The CDR3 region has the DNA TGTGCCTGGAGTACAGGACAGCTTAATGAAAAACTGTTTTTT.

The V and J genes are TRBV7-9 and TRBJ1-5, with 9 bases that match TRBD1. There are 15 residues in the CDR3. The V segment lost 5 bases and the J segment 7 bases; nucleotides outside the gene matches: 9. The germline V gene encodes CDR1 SEHNR and CDR2 FQNEAQ (reference sequence). The CDR3 sequence is CASSQGTGSYQPQHF. CDR3 DNA sequence: TGTGCCAGCAGCCAAGGGACAGGGTCATACCAGCCCCAGCATTTT.

For the CDR3, the DNA is TGCGCCAGCAGCTTGGGCCAAATTCGGGTGAACACTGAAGCTTTCTTT. Its protein is CASSLGQIRVNTEAFF. The chain has TRBV5-1 and TRBJ1-1, with no clear D. V was clipped by 0 bases and J by 0 bases, with 12 bases between them. This CDR3 contains 16 residues. Germline V gene data show CDR1 as SGHRS and CDR2 as YFSETQ.

The chain uses TRBV5-4 and TRBJ1-1; no definite D call. The germline V gene encodes CDR1 SGHNT and CDR2 YYREEE (reference sequence). The CDR3 runs to 14 residues. Trimming stripped 5 bases from V and 4 bases from J, with 15 bases between. The CDR3 nucleotides read TGTGCCAGCAGTTGGAGCTTAGCTGGCACTGAAGCTTTCTTT. It specifies CASSWSLAGTEAFF. The entire variable domain, with the rest obtained from reference TRBV5-4 and TRBJ1-1, is as follows: ETGVTQSPTHLIKTRGQQVTLRCSSQSGHNTVSWYQQALGQGPQFIFQYYREEENGRGNFPPRFSGLQFPNYSSELNVNALELDDSALYLCASSWSLAGTEAFFGQGTRLTVV.

The chain employs TRBV5-1 and TRBJ1-1, with 11 positions matching TRBD1. Germline CDR1 SGHRS, CDR2 YFSETQ. V was clipped by 4 bases and J by 4 bases; unmatched bases: 3. The CDR3 totals 14 residues. The CDR3 loop is CASSRGTGGTEAFF. The CDR3, as DNA: TGCGCCAGCAGCCGGGGGACAGGGGGCACTGAAGCTTTCTTT.

The V gene is TRBV11-2, the J gene TRBJ2-3; D gene unclear. CDR3 length: 12 amino acids. The germline V gene has CDR1 SGHAT and CDR2 FQNNGV. V was trimmed by 5 bases and J by 2 bases, leaving 5 bases between them. CDR3 sequence reads: CASSPFTDTQYF. CDR3 sequence (DNA): TGTGCCAGCAGCCCCTTCACAGATACGCAGTATTTT.

The chain is built from TRBV5-4 and TRBJ1-6; D is undetermined. The length of the CDR3 is 12 residues. Germline CDR1 is SGHNT and CDR2 is YYREEE (reference sequence). V was trimmed by 2 bases and J by 9 bases, leaving 6 bases between them. The CDR3 sequence: CASSFVSSPLHF. DNA of the CDR3: TGTGCCAGCAGCTTCGTCAGTTCACCCCTCCACTTT. Full variable domain (remainder filled in from reference TRBV5-4 and TRBJ1-6): ETGVTQSPTHLIKTRGQQVTLRCSSQSGHNTVSWYQQALGQGPQFIFQYYREEENGRGNFPPRFSGLQFPNYSSELNVNALELDDSALYLCASSFVSSPLHFGNGTRLTVT.

V gene TRBV15 combines with J gene TRBJ1-5, with 8 nucleotides matching TRBD1. The CDR3 spans 14 residues. From germline, CDR1 is LNHNV and CDR2 YYDKDF (reference sequence). V was clipped by 1 base and J by 7 bases; unmatched bases: 3. CDR3 nucleotide sequence: TGTGCCACCAGCAGAGGAACAGGGGGGCAGCCCCAGCATTTT. It encodes CATSRGTGGQPQHF.

The chain carries TRBV19 and TRBJ1-1; D remains unclear. CDR3 length equals 14 residues. V lost 3 bases and J lost 1, with 9 bases in between. Germline V gene lookup returns CDR1 LNHDA and CDR2 SQIVND (reference sequence). In DNA, the CDR3 is TGTGCCAGTAGTATCCCGGGTGGGAACACTGAAGCTTTCTTT. Translation gives CASSIPGGNTEAFF.